This T cell receptor beta chain emerged from a study of metastatic and nonmetastatic thyroid tumors. Looking at the study overall: Blood and tumor or nodule tissue repertoires from malignant and benign thyroid patients were compared.

The CDR3 has 15 amino acids. V dropped 6 bases and J dropped 5; count of bases not matched to a gene: 12. CDR1 is ENHRY and CDR2 is SYGVKD in the germline V gene. This clone was counted many times. The antigen is undetermined. No patient received treatment before thyroid surgery. Study results and limitations: In blood and tumor, TCR beta diversity was reportedly significantly higher in malignant thyroid tumors than in benign nodules.

Study processing details: The authors used CDR3 differences across clinicopathological groups to build a distant-metastasis classifier for papillary thyroid cancer. TCRdb called clones again from the PCR reads with MiXCR. TCRdb's processing, not the study's, gives the V and J calls here. The sample lists around 17,000 clones; around 13% were seen once. Sample: tumor tissue. The chain joins TRBV10-3 to TRBJ2-5; 7 bases align to TRBD2. This clonotype was obtained from a female donor with papillary thyroid cancer or a benign thyroid nodule (not recorded which). Some clones in this sample may be carry-over from other donors' samples. The CDR3, as DNA: TGTGCCATCAGCGCACGGGAGGTCCCTGGGGAGACCCAGTACTTC. Its translation: CAISAREVPGETQYF.